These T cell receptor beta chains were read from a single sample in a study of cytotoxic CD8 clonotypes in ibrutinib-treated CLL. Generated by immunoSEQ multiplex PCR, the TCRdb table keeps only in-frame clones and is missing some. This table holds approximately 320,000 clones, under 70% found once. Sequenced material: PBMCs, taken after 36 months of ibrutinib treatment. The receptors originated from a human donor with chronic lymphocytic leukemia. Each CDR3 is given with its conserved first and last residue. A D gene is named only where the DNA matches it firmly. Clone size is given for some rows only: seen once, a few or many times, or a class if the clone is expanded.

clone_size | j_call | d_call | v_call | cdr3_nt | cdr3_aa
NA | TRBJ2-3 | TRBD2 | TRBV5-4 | TGTGCCAGCACCCCCTACGGGGGGGCCGCGAATACGCAGTATTTT | CASTPYGGAANTQYF
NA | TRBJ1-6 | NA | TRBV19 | TGTGCCAGTAGTATAAGACCCGACATCCGTTGGTCACCCCTCCACTTT | CASSIRPDIRWSPLHF
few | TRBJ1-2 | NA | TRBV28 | TGTGCCAGCTCGGTTTCAGGGAAAAGTGGCTACACCTTC | CASSVSGKSGYTF
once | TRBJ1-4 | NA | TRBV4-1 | TGCGCCAGCAGCCAAGAAGGTGTCGGGTTCGGGGGGGATGAAAAACTGTTTTTT | CASSQEGVGFGGDEKLFF
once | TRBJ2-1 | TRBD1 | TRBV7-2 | TGTGCCAGCAGCTTAAGACAGGGGGATGAGCAGTTCTTC | CASSLRQGDEQFF
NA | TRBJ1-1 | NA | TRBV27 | TGTGCCAGCAGTTTCATGGGGAAGACCACTGAAGCTTTCTTT | CASSFMGKTTEAFF
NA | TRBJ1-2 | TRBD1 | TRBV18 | TGTGCCAGCTCACCTAACAGGGGTTTTCGTGGCTACACCTTC | CASSPNRGFRGYTF
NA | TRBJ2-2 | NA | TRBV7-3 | TGTGCCAGCAGCGCCACTTTGGGCACCGGGGAGCTGTTTTTT | CASSATLGTGELFF
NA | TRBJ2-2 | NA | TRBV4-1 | TGCGCCAGCAGCCAAGTTGGACGAGGGAGGCCCGGGGAGCTGTTTTTT | CASSQVGRGRPGELFF
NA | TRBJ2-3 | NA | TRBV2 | TGTGCCAGCAGTGGAGGGCCGGTACGGGTTGATACGCAGTATTTT | CASSGGPVRVDTQYF
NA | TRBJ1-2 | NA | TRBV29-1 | TGCAGCGTTGAGGGACGGGGTGGCTACACCTTC | CSVEGRGGYTF
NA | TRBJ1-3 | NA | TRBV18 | TGTGCCAGCTCACCACCGGCCAGGGGAAACACCATATATTTT | CASSPPARGNTIYF
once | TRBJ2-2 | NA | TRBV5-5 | TGTGCCAGCAGCTCCCCGAGCCGGACCTCGAACACCGGGGAGCTGTTTTTT | CASSSPSRTSNTGELFF
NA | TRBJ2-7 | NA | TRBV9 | TGTGCCAGCAGCCCAGCCTGGGCATCCTACGAGCAGTACTTC | CASSPAWASYEQYF
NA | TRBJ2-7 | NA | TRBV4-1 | TGCGCCAGCAGCCAAGAGCGATTCCTCTCCTACGAGCAGTACTTC | CASSQERFLSYEQYF
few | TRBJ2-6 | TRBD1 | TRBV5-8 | TGTGCCAGCAGCTTCTACAGGGGGTTGGGGGCCAACGTCCTGACTTTC | CASSFYRGLGANVLTF
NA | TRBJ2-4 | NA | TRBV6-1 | TGTGCCAGCACTAAGGACAGTTGGATAACAATTCAGTACTTC | CASTKDSWITIQYF
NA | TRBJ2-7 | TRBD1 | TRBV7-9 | TGTGCCAGCAGCAACAGGGGCGTTTCCTACGAGCAGTACTTC | CASSNRGVSYEQYF
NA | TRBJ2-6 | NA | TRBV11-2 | TGTGCCAGCAGCTTTCGGTCTTTCTCTGGGGCCAACGTCCTGACTTTC | CASSFRSFSGANVLTF
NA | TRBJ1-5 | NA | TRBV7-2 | TGTGCCAGCAGCTTAGAAGGGGGGCAGCCCCAGCATTTT | CASSLEGGQPQHF
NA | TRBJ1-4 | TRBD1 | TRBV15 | TGTGCCACCAGCAGAGGACAGGGGTATAGGAATGAAAAACTGTTTTTT | CATSRGQGYRNEKLFF
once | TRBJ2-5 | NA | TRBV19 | TGTGCCAGTAGTATGTGGTCGGGGTTAAAAGAGACCCAGTACTTC | CASSMWSGLKETQYF
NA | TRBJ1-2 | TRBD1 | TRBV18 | TGTGCCAGCTCACCAAGACAGGGGAGGACTAACTATGGCTACACCTTC | CASSPRQGRTNYGYTF
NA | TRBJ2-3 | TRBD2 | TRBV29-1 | TGCAGCGTTGAAGATCAAGCGGGAGGGACAGATACGCAGTATTTT | CSVEDQAGGTDTQYF
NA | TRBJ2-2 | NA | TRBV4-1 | TGCGCCAGCAGCCAGAGACAGGTAGCCGGGGAGCTGTTTTTT | CASSQRQVAGELFF
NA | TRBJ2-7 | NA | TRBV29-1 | TGCAGCGTTGTGTCAGGAGTGCTTACCTACGAGCAGTACTTC | CSVVSGVLTYEQYF
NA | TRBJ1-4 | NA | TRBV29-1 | TGCAGCGTCGGCGATTGGGGGTCTAATGAAAAACTGTTTTTT | CSVGDWGSNEKLFF
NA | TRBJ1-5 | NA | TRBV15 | TGTGCCACCCCAGGACAGCCGGTGTTGGGATATAGCAATCAGCCCCAGCATTTT | CATPGQPVLGYSNQPQHF